This entry lists 4 T cell receptor beta chains sequenced from one sample in a study of OX40 agonist ivuxolimab in advanced cancers. Libraries were prepared by immunoSEQ multiplex PCR; TCRdb keeps only in-frame clonotypes and omits some of them. The sample lists approximately 51,000 clones; around 77% were seen once. The sequences come from CD4+ or CD8+ T cells sorted from blood, collected in a trial of the OX40 agonist ivuxolimab. All receptors derive from an adult with an advanced solid tumor such as melanoma, head and neck, liver or kidney cancer.

The CDR3 DNA follows: TGTGCCAGCAGCCCGCATACCGGGACAGCGAGCTCCTATAATTCACCCCTCCACTTT. This codes for CASSPHTGTASSYNSPLHF. The gene calls are TRBV5-6 and TRBJ1-6, with TRBD1 identical over 7 bases. Losses at the gene ends were 4 bases for V and 0 bases for J; bases not matched to a gene: 13. Germline V CDR1 and CDR2: SGHDT, YYEEEE. This CDR3 has 19 residues.

This clone occurred a few times. V usage is TRBV7-9 and J usage is TRBJ2-7, with D uncertain. Germline V gives CDR1 SEHNR, CDR2 FQNEAQ (reference sequence). Trimming shortened V by 5 bases and J by 5 bases, and 7 bases separated the two germline ends. CDR3 length equals 11 residues. CDR3 protein: CASSDNDEQYF. The CDR3 DNA reads as TGTGCCAGCAGCGATAACGACGAGCAGTACTTC.

This sequence joins TRBV7-6 and TRBJ2-7; TRBD2 matches 13 bases. J lost 6 bases, V lost 5 bases, and 10 bases had no gene match. The CDR3 covers 16 residues. CDR1 is SGHVS and CDR2 is FNYEAQ in the germline V gene. DNA of the CDR3: TGTGCCAGCAGCCCTTCGGGACTAGCGGGATTAGGCGAGCAGTACTTC. This translates into CASSPSGLAGLGEQYF. The full variable domain, its missing parts supplied by reference TRBV7-6 and TRBJ2-7, is GAGVSQSPRYKVTKRGQDVALRCDPISGHVSLYWYRQALGQGPEFLTYFNYEAQQDKSGLPNDRFSAERPEGSISTLTIQRTEQRDSAMYRCASSPSGLAGLGEQYFGPGTRLTVT.

V is TRBV10-3 and J is TRBJ2-7; no firm D call. The CDR3 runs 11 residues. Per germline, CDR1 ENHRY and CDR2 SYGVKD. V lost 6 bases, J lost 5 bases, and 8 bases lay in between. In nucleotides, the CDR3 is TGTGCCATCAGCCTTAAGGACGAGCAGTACTTC. It is translated as CAISLKDEQYF.